The clone carrying this TCR beta chain was counted ten times or more. TCR beta libraries were built with iRepertoire HTBI primers and Arm-PCR of CDR3 regions. MiXCR, run by TCRdb on the multiplex PCR reads, gives a single entry per CDR3 protein. The sample contains 350,000 to 500,000 distinct CDR3 sequences, roughly 15% of which appear only once. The CDR3 loop spans 14 amino acids. CDR1 and CDR2 (germline): SGDLS, YYNGEE. V was cut by 1 base and J by 6 bases, with 14 bases left in between. Time point in this sample: newly diagnosed GD, antithyroid drugs for less than 3 months. With RNA extracted from PBMCs as input, the TCR library was made. A volume of approximately 9 milliliters of peripheral blood was collected in EDTA tubes. The record originates from a study of regulatory T cells in long-lasting Graves disease. These data were also filed under a second study, of T cells in Graves' hyperthyroidism and ophthalmopathy.

This sample comprised peripheral blood mononuclear cells (PBMCs), obtained at new diagnosis, from a patient treated with antithyroid drugs. The TCR was taken from a woman between 18 and 30 years old with Graves disease. This chain uses TRBV9 with TRBJ2-7; the D is unclear. The CDR3 sequence: CASSVSWQVGEQYF. In DNA, the CDR3 is TGTGCCAGCAGCGTAAGTTGGCAGGTTGGCGAGCAGTACTTC.